This T cell receptor (beta chain) comes out of a study of Ad26.COV2.S vaccination and SARS-CoV-2 variants. Findings and limits, study-wide: Marked by substantial breadth, spike-specific CD8+ and CD4+ T cell responses were reportedly seen after vaccination.

Germline V CDR1 and CDR2: MGHRA, YSYEKL. V was trimmed by 5 bases and J by 2 bases, leaving 15 bases between them. The CDR3 runs 15 residues. This clone occurred a few times. Its antigen is not known. TCRdb keeps only in-frame clones here, not all; method: immunoSEQ multiplex PCR. The data show roughly 380,000 clones, roughly nine tenths seen once. The input for sequencing was peripheral blood, taken after recovery from COVID-19. This TCR was recovered from a human donor who had recovered from COVID-19. The chain joins TRBV4-1 to TRBJ1-2; D might be TRBD1 (6 bases). Written as DNA, the CDR3 is TGCGCCAGCAGCTCTGGACAGCCACTGAACTATGGCTACACCTTC. Encoded protein: CASSSGQPLNYGYTF.